This is a list of T cell receptor beta chains from one sample in a study of immune characterization of retroperitoneal liposarcoma. TCRdb called the PCR reads again in MiXCR, with one record for every CDR3 protein. The sample includes about 10,000 distinct CDR3 sequences, around a third of them seen just once. Specimen: tumor tissue. These TCRs come from a female donor with retroperitoneal liposarcoma. Each CDR3 is given without its conserved first and last residue.

V gene,J gene,CDR3 protein
TRBV7-2,TRBJ2-1,ASSITGVSYEQF
TRBV6-1,TRBJ2-1,ASSSTGNNEQF
TRBV12-3/TRBV12-4,TRBJ2-5,ASSSYIAGGQY
TRBV6-1,TRBJ2-5,ASGTGGHLVETQY
TRBV6-1,TRBJ2-5,ASRYQRGQETQY
TRBV25-1,TRBJ2-1,ASSSPEAIGDEQF
TRBV7-8,TRBJ1-1,ASSLGWENTEAF
TRBV12-3/TRBV12-4,TRBJ2-7,ASSFTTDYEQY
TRBV27,TRBJ2-1,ATQVWNEQF
TRBV6-5,TRBJ2-7,ASMWHNEQY
TRBV27,NA,ASSLGGSIDEQF
TRBV10-2,NA,ASSETWTGGYEQY
TRBV6-1,NA,ASSPTDYEQY
TRBV6-1,NA,ASSFNNEQY
TRBV7-8,TRBJ1-2,ASSLGDRNYGYT